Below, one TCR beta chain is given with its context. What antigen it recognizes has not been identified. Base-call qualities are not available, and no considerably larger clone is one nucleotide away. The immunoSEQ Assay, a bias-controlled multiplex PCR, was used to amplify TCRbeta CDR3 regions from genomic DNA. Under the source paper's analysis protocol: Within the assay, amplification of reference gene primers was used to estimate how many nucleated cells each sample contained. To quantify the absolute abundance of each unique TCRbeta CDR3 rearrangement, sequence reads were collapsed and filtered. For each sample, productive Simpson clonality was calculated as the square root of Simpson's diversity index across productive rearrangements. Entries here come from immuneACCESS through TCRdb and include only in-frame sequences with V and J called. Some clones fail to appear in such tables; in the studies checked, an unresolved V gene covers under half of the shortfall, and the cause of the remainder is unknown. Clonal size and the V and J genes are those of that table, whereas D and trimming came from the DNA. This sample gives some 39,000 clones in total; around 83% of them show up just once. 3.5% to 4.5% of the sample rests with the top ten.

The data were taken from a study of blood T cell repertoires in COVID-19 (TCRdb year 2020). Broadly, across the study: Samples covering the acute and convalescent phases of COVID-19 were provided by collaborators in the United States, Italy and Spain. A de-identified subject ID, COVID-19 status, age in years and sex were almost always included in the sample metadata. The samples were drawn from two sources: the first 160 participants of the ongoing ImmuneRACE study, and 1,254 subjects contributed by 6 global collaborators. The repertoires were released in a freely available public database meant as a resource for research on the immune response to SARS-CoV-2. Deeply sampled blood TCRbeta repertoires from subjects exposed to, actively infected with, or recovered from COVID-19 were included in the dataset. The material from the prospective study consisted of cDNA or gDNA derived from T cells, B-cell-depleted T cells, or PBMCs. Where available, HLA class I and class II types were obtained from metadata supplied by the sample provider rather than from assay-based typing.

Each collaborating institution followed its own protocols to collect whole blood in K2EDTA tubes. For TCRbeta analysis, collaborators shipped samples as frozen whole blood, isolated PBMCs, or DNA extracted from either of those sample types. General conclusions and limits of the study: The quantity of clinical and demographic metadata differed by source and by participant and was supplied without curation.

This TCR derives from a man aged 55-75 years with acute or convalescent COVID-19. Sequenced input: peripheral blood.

CDR3 protein: CSASSADRQETQYF. The DNA sequence is given as TGCAGTGCTAGTTCAGCGGATAGACAAGAGACCCAGTACTTC. The receptor chain draws on TRBV20-1 and TRBJ2-5, and possibly TRBD2, on 5 matching bases. The germline V gene encodes CDR1 DFQATT and CDR2 SNEGSKA (reference sequence). The CDR3 sequence holds 14 residues, the cysteine and phenylalanine included. Only CDR3 DNA is held: 42 bases, read in frame from base 1. V is cut by 3 bases and J by 2 bases, and the space between the germline ends is 13 bases.